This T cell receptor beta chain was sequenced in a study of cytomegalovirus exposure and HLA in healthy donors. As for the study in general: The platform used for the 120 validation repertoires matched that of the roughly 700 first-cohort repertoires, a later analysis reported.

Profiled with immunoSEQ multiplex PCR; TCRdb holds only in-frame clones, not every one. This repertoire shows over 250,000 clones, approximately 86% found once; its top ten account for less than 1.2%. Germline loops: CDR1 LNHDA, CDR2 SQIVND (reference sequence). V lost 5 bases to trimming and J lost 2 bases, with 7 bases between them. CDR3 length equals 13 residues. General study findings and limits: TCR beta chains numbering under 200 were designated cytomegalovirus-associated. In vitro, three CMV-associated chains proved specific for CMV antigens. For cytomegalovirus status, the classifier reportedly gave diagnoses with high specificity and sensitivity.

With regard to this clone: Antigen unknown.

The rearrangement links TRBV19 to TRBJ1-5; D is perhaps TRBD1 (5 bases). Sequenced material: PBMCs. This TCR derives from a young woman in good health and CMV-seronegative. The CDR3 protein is CASSQGGNQPQHF. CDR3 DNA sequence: TGTGCCAGTAGTCAAGGGGGCAATCAGCCCCAGCATTTT.